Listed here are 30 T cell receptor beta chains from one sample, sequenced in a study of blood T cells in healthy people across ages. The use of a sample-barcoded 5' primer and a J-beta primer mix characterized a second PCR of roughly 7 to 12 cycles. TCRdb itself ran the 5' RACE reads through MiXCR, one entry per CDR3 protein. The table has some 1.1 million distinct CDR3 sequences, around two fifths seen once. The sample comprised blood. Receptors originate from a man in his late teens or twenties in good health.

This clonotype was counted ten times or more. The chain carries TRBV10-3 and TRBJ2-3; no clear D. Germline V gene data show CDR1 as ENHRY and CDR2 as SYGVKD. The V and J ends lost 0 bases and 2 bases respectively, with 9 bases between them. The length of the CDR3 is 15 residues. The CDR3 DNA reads TGTGCCATCAGTGAGTCGAAGACCCACACAGATACGCAGTATTTT. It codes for CAISESKTHTDTQYF.

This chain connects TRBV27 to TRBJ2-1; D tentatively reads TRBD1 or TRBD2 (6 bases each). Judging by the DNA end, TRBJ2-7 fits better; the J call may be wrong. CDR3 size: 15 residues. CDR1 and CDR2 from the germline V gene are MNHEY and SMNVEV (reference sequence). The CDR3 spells CASNPGTGAYNEQYF. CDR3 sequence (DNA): TGTGCCAGCAATCCCGGGACGGGGGCCTACAATGAGCAGTACTTC.

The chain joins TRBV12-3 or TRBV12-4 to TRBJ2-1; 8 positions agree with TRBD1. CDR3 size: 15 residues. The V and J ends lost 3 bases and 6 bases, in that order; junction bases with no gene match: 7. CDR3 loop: CASSFWQGALNEQFF. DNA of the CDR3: TGTGCCAGCAGTTTTTGGCAGGGGGCCCTCAATGAGCAGTTCTTC.

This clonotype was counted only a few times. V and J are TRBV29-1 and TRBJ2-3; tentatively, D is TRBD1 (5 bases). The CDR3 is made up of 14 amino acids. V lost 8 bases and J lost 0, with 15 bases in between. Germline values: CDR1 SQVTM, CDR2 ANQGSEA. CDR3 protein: CSFHDRTSTDTQYF. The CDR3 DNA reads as TGCAGCTTTCATGACAGAACTAGCACAGATACGCAGTATTTT.

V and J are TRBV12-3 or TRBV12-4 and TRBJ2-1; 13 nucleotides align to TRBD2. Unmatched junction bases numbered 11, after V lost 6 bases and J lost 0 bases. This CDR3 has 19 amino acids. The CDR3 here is CASSVPTSGGPSSYNEQFF. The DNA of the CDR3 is TGTGCCAGCAGCGTCCCGACTAGCGGGGGGCCGAGCTCCTACAATGAGCAGTTCTTC.

CDR3 region: CASSSDDSVTGELFF. CDR3 bases: TGTGCCAGCAGCTCGGATGACTCCGTCACCGGGGAGCTGTTTTTT. This chain joins TRBV11-1 and TRBJ2-2; no reliable D call. Germline loops: CDR1 SGHAT, CDR2 FQDESV (reference sequence). The germline V and J ends were trimmed by 4 bases and 4 bases, with 13 bases remaining between them. This CDR3 region has 15 residues.

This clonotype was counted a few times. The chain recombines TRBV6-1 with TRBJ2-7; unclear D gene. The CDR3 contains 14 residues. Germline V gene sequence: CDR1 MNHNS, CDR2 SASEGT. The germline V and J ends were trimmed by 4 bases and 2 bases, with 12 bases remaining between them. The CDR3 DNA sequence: TGTGCCAGCAGTGTTGGCACAGAGACCTACGAGCAGTACTTC. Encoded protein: CASSVGTETYEQYF.

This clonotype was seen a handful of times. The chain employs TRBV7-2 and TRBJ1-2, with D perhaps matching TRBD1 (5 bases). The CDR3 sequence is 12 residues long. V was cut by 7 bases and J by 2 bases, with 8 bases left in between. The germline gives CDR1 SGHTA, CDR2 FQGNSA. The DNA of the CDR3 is TGTGCCAGCAATGACAGAAACTATGGCTACACCTTC. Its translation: CASNDRNYGYTF. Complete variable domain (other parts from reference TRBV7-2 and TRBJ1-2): GAGVSQSPSNKVTEKGKDVELRCDPISGHTALYWYRQSLGQGLEFLIYFQGNSAPDKSGLPSDRFSAERTGGSVSTLTIQRTQQEDSAVYLCASNDRNYGYTFGSGTRLTVV.

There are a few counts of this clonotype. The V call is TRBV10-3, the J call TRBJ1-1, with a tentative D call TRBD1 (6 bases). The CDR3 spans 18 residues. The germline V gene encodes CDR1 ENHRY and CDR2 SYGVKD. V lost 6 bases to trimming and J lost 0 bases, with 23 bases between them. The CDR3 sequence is CAIRDRLGRGGLNTEAFF. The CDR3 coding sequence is TGTGCCATCAGGGATAGATTAGGACGAGGGGGATTGAACACTGAAGCTTTCTTT.

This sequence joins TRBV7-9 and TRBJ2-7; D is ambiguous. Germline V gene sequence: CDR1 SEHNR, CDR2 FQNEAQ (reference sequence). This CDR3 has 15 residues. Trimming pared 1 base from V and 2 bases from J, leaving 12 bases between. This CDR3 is CASSLDGGAAYEQYF. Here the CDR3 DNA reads TGTGCCAGCAGCTTAGATGGTGGTGCGGCCTACGAGCAGTACTTC.

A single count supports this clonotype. The CDR3 DNA is TGTGCCAGCAGTGCCCGGACAGGGGGCTATGAGCAGTTCTTC. It translates to CASSARTGGYEQFF. This chain joins TRBV6-2 or TRBV6-3 and TRBJ2-1, with 11 positions matching TRBD1. The junction had 5 bases not matched to a gene; V was cut back by 5 bases and J by 8 bases. The CDR3 has 14 amino acids. Per germline, CDR1 MNHEY and CDR2 SVGEGT.

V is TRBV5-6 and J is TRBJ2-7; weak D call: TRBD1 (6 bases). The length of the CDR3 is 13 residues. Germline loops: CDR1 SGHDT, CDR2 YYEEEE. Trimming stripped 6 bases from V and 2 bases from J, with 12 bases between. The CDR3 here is CASTMDSAYEQYF. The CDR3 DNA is TGTGCCAGCACCATGGACAGTGCCTACGAGCAGTACTTC.

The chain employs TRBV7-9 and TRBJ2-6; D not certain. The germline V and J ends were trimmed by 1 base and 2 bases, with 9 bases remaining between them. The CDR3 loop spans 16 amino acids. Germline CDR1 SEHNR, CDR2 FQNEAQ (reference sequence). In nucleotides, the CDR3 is TGTGCCAGCAGCTTAGGTCCCCAGGCTGGGGCCAACGTCCTGACTTTC. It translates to CASSLGPQAGANVLTF. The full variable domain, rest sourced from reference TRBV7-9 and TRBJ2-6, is DTGVSQNPRHKITKRGQNVTFRCDPISEHNRLYWYRQTLGQGPEFLTYFQNEAQLEKSRLLSDRFSAERPKGSFSTLEIQRTEQGDSAMYLCASSLGPQAGANVLTFGAGSRLTVL.

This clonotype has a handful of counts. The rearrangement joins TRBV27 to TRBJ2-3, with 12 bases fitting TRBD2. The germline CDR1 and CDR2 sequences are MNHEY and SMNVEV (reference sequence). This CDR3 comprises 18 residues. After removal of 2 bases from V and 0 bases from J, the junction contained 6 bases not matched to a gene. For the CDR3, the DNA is TGTGCCAGCAGTTTAGGGACTAGCGGGTTCCCTAGCACAGATACGCAGTATTTT. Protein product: CASSLGTSGFPSTDTQYF.

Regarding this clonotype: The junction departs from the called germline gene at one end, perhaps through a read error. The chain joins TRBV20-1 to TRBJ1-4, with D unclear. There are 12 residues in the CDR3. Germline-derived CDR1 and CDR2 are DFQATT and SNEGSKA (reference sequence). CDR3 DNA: TGCAGCCTGCTTGGGCCTCAGGAAAAGCTGTTTTTT. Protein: CSLLGPQEKLFF.

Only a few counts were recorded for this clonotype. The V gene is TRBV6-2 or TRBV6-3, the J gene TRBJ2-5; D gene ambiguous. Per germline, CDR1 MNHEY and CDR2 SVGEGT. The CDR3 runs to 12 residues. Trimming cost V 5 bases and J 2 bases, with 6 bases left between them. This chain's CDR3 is CASSADQETQYF. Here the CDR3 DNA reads TGTGCCAGCAGTGCTGATCAAGAGACCCAGTACTTC.

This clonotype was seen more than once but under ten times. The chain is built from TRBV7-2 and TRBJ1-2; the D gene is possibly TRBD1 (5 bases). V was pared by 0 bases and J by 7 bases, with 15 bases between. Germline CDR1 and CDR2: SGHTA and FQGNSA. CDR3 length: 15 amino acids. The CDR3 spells CASSLARAGGSGYTF. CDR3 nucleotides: TGTGCCAGCAGCTTAGCCCGGGCGGGGGGATCTGGCTACACCTTC.

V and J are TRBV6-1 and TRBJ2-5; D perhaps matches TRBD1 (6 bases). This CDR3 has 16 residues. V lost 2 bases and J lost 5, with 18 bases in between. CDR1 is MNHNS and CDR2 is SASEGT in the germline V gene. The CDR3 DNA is TGTGCCAGCAGTGAAACGTATGGGACACGGACCGAGACCCAGTACTTC. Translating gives CASSETYGTRTETQYF.

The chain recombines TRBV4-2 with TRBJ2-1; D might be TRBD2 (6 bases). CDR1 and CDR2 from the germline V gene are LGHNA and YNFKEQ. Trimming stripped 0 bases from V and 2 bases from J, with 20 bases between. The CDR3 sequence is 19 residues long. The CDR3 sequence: CASSQEGFWGTDTYNEQFF. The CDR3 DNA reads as TGTGCCAGCAGCCAAGAGGGGTTCTGGGGGACTGACACCTACAATGAGCAGTTCTTC.

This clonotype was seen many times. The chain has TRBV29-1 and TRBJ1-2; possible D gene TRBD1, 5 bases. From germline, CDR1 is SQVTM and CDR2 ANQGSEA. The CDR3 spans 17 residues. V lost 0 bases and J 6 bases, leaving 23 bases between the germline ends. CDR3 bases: TGCAGCGTTGAAGATCGCTTTACCGGGACGGAGGGCAATGGCTACACCTTC. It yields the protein CSVEDRFTGTEGNGYTF.

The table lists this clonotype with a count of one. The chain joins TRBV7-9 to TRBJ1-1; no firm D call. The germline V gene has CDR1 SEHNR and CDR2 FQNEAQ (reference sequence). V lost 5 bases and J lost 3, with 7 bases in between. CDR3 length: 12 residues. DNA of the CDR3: TGTGCCAGCAGCCAAACGTACACTGAAGCTTTCTTT. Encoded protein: CASSQTYTEAFF.

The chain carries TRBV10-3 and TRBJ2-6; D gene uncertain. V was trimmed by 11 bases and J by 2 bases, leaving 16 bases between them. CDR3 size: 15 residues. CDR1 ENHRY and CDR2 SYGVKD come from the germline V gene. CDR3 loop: CASHLELTGANVLTF. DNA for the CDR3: TGTGCCTCTCACCTGGAACTTACTGGGGCCAACGTCCTGACTTTC.

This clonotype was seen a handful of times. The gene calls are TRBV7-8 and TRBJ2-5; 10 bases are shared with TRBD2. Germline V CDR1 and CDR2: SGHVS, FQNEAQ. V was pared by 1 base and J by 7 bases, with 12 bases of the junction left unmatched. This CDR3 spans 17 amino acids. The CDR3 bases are TGTGCCAGCAGCTTAGTGGGGCTAGCGGGGGCGGTTAGGACCCAGTACTTC. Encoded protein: CASSLVGLAGAVRTQYF.

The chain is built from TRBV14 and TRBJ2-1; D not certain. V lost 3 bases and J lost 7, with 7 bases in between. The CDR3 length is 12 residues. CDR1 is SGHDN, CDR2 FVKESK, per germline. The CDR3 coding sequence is TGTGCCAGCAGCCATATTAGTAATGAGCAGTTCTTC. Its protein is CASSHISNEQFF. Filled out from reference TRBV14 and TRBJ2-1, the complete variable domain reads EAGVTQFPSHSVIEKGQTVTLRCDPISGHDNLYWYRRVMGKEIKFLLHFVKESKQDESGMPNNRFLAERTGGTYSTLKVQPAELEDSGVYFCASSHISNEQFFGPGTRLTVL.

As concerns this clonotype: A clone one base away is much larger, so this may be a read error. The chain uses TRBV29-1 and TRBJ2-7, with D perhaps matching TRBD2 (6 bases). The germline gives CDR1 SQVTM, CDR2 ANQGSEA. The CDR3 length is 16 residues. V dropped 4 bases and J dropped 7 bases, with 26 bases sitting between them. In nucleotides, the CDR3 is TGCAGCGTTGGGGTACGGGGGAAAACCTCCTACAATGAGCAGTACTTC. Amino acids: CSVGVRGKTSYNEQYF.

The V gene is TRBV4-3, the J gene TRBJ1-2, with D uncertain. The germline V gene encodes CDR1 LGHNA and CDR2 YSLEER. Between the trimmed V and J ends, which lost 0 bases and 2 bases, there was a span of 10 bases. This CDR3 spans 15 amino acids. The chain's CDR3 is CASSQDSKINYGYTF. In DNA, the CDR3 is TGCGCCAGCAGCCAAGATTCTAAGATAAACTATGGCTACACCTTC.

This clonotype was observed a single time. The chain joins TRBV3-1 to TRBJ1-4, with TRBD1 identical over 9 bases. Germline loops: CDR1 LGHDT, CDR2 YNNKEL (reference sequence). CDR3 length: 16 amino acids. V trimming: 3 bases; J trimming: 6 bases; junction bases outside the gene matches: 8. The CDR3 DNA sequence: TGTGCCAGCAGCCATTCCACTCGGGACAGGGATGAAAAACTGTTTTTT. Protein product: CASSHSTRDRDEKLFF.

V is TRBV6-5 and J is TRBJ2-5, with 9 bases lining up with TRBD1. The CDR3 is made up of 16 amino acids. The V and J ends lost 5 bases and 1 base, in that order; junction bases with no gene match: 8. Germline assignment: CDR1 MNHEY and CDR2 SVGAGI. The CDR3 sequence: CASSPGTGSLQETQYF. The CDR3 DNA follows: TGTGCCAGCAGTCCGGGGACAGGGTCACTCCAAGAGACCCAGTACTTC.

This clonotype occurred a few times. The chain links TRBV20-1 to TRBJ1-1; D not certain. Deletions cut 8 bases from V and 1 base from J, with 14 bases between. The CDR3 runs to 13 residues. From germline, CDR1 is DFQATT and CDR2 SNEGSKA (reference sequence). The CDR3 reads CSTENDPNTEAFF. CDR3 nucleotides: TGCAGTACCGAGAATGATCCGAACACTGAAGCTTTCTTT.

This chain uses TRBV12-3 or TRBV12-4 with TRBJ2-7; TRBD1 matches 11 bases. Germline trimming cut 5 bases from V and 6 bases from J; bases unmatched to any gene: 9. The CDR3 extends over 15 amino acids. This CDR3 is CASSPSGTGGREQYF. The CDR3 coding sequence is TGTGCCAGCAGTCCCTCCGGGACAGGGGGACGCGAGCAGTACTTC.